The present entry profiles one T cell receptor (beta chain) with its context. The antigen is not known. Preparation of the TCRbeta library involved a method that used unique molecular identifiers. MiXCR, applied by TCRdb to the PCR reads, yields one record per CDR3 protein. The profile shows 750,000 to 950,000 distinct CDR3 sequences, approximately 15% of them singletons. This entry is derived from a study of T-cell reconstitution after alpha-beta-depleted transplantation in children. General study findings and limits: Several hundred rapidly expanded clones from non-depleted graft cells reportedly supplied alpha-beta T cells about two months post-transplant. A year post-transplant, T-cell counts and diversity derived mostly from newly produced T cells. Certain patients had high TCRbeta diversity at day 60, and it came from recipient T cells and thymic progenitors that survived.

Germline values: CDR1 SGHRS, CDR2 YFSETQ. The CDR3 sequence is 16 residues long. After removal of 5 bases from V and 3 bases from J, the junction contained 11 bases not matched to a gene. The receptor was derived from a male patient younger than 18 who had a stem cell transplant for acute lymphoblastic leukemia, so the T cells may come from the graft donor. The source material was PBMCs, mostly from graft donor cells, sampled 360 days after TCRalphabeta/CD19-depleted stem cell transplant. The rearrangement uses TRBV5-1 and TRBJ2-4; 7 nucleotides line up with TRBD1. The CDR3 loop is CASRPRQGIGKNIQYF. CDR3 DNA sequence: TGCGCCAGCAGGCCGCGACAGGGTATCGGCAAAAACATTCAGTACTTC. The whole variable domain, remainder taken from reference TRBV5-1 and TRBJ2-4, is KAGVTQTPRYLIKTRGQQVTLSCSPISGHRSVSWYQQTPGQGLQFLFEYFSETQRNKGNFPGRFSGRQFSNSRSEMNVSTLELGDSALYLCASRPRQGIGKNIQYFGAGTRLSVL.